The 26 T cell receptor beta chains reported below all come from one sample, sequenced in a study of shared clonotypes between healthy human individuals (dated by TCRdb to about 2020). Libraries were prepared through the immunoSEQ multiplex PCR assay. Imported from immuneACCESS, the table was reduced by TCRdb to in-frame sequences with V and J called. These copies leave out some clones; in studies compared against another copy, an unresolved V gene accounts for under half, and the cause of the remainder is not known. This sample lists about a million clones; 65% to 75% were detected once. The top ten clones comprise about 1.5% of the sample. The material sequenced was memory CD4+ T cells sorted from blood. The cell subset or site label here, explained by the study, means: CD45RA-negative fraction. The receptor set was obtained from a man younger than 35 in good health.

The rearrangement links TRBV1 to TRBJ1-6; the D call in the table, TRBD1, was not verified against the DNA. TRBV1 is labeled a pseudogene. This CDR3 is 17 amino acids long. For the CDR3, the DNA is TGCACCAGCAGCCAAGAAGGGGGTCGGTGCGGTAATTCACCCCTCCACTTT. This codes for CTSSQEGGRCGNSPLHF.

The sample holds many counts of this clone. This chain uses TRBV2 with TRBJ2-5; possibly TRBD1 or TRBD2 for D (6 bases each). CDR1 and CDR2 from the germline V gene are SNHLY and FYNNEI. V lost 5 bases and J 5 bases, leaving 12 bases between the germline ends. CDR3 size: 13 residues. CDR3 protein: CASSWGAIETQYF. The CDR3 DNA reads as TGTGCCAGCAGTTGGGGGGCTATCGAGACCCAGTACTTC. The full variable domain, rest sourced from reference TRBV2 and TRBJ2-5, is EPEVTQTPSHQVTQMGQEVILRCVPISNHLYFYWYRQILGQKVEFLVSFYNNEISEKSEIFDDQFSVERPDGSNFTLKIRSTKLEDSAMYFCASSWGAIETQYFGPGTRLLVL.

The chain has TRBV2 and TRBJ2-5; TRBD2 aligns across 13 bases. Germline CDR1 SNHLY, CDR2 FYNNEI. Unmatched junction bases numbered 6, after V lost 6 bases and J lost 2 bases. The CDR3 totals 16 residues. The CDR3 DNA is TGTGCCAGCAGGGCCCGACTAGCGGGGGGTCAAGAGACCCAGTACTTC. This gives the protein CASRARLAGGQETQYF.

J is TRBJ1-2 and V is TRBV10-3, with a possible D match to TRBD1 (5 bases). Germline V lookup: CDR1 ENHRY, CDR2 SYGVKD. The CDR3 extends over 13 amino acids. V was cut by 4 bases and J by 3 bases, with 9 bases left in between. CDR3 DNA: TGTGCCATCAGTGGCATAGGGGACTATGGCTACACCTTC. Its protein product is CAISGIGDYGYTF.

J is TRBJ2-5 and V is TRBV5-1; 8 nucleotides match TRBD2. V lost 6 bases, J lost 3 bases, and 10 bases stayed unmatched. CDR1 is SGHRS, CDR2 YFSETQ, per germline. This CDR3 contains 15 residues. CDR3 DNA: TGCGCCAGCACCTTATACGGTAGCGGGGAAGAGACCCAGTACTTC. This sequence encodes CASTLYGSGEETQYF.

Turning to this clone: This specimen includes other DNA sequences encoding the same CDR3. The chain carries TRBV19 and TRBJ1-5, with unresolved D. The CDR3 runs 15 residues. CDR1 is LNHDA, CDR2 SQIVND, per germline (reference sequence). V was pared by 4 bases and J by 2 bases, with 12 bases between. The CDR3 DNA sequence: TGTGCCAGTAGTAGCGGAGGGCTCGGCAATCAGCCCCAGCATTTT. It is translated as CASSSGGLGNQPQHF.

The V gene is TRBV18, the J gene TRBJ2-7; TRBD1 matches at 8 bases. CDR1 KGHSH and CDR2 LQKENI come from the germline V gene. V was clipped by 3 bases and J by 3 bases; unmatched bases: 4. The CDR3 contains 14 residues. The CDR3 sequence is CASSPPTGVYEQYF. For the CDR3, the DNA is TGTGCCAGCTCACCTCCGACAGGGGTCTACGAGCAGTACTTC.

There are many counts of this clone. V is TRBV4-3 and J is TRBJ1-5; 7 nucleotides line up with TRBD1. Germline V gene lookup returns CDR1 LGHNA and CDR2 YSLEER. There are 15 residues in the CDR3. V shed 2 bases and J 7 bases; nucleotides not matched to a gene: 8. The CDR3 DNA follows: TGCGCCAGCAGCCAATCTTTTCAGGGGGACCAGCCCCAGCATTTT. Protein: CASSQSFQGDQPQHF.

This clone has a count of ten or more. Other DNA sequences in this specimen translate into the identical CDR3. The V gene is TRBV28, the J gene TRBJ2-7; D gene unclear. The germline CDR1 and CDR2 sequences are MDHEN and SYDVKM. V lost 1 base and J lost 0, with 4 bases in between. This CDR3 has 13 residues. The CDR3 coding sequence is TGTGCCAGCAGTTTATCGAGCTCCTACGAGCAGTACTTC. Amino acid sequence: CASSLSSSYEQYF.

This chain links TRBV10-1 with TRBJ2-2, with a weak D call TRBD2 (6 bases). Looked up from germline, CDR1 is WNHNN and CDR2 is SYGVQD (reference sequence). This CDR3 has 14 amino acids. Trimming shortened V by 6 bases and J by 1 base, and 9 bases separated the two germline ends. The CDR3 DNA reads as TGCGCCAGCAGCAATAGCGGGAACACCGGGGAGCTGTTTTTT. It translates to CASSNSGNTGELFF.

As regards this clone: At one of its ends the junction is not consistent with the germline gene, which may arise from a read error. V usage is TRBV5-6 and J usage is TRBJ1-6; 7 bases agree with TRBD1. Germline V gives CDR1 SGHDT, CDR2 YYEEEE. The CDR3 length is 18 residues. CDR3 bases: TGTGCCAGCAGCTTGGTCGAGGGGGCGCTCGGATATAACTCACCCCTCCACTTT. The encoded protein is CASSLVEGALGYNSPLHF.

V is TRBV21-1 and J is TRBJ2-1; the D call TRBD2 from the table was never checked on the DNA. TRBV21-1 is labeled a pseudogene. The CDR3 covers 20 residues. CDR3 nucleotide sequence: TGTGCCAGCAGCAGCCTGCGGCAGCTTTCGGCTTTTATAGACTACAATGAGCAGTTCTTC. Protein: CASSSLRQLSAFIDYNEQFF.

J is TRBJ2-1 and V is TRBV2; 8 bases align to TRBD2. With 8 bases clipped from V and 8 bases from J, the junction kept 8 bases outside the gene matches. The V gene's germline CDR1 is SNHLY and CDR2 FYNNEI. This CDR3 has 13 amino acids. The CDR3, as DNA: TGTGCCAGCCTAGCGGGCATAAGGGATGAGCAGTTCTTC. Translation: CASLAGIRDEQFF.

The chain is built from TRBV6-5 and TRBJ1-1; D call uncertain. CDR3 length equals 13 residues. From germline, CDR1 is MNHEY and CDR2 SVGAGI. V lost 6 bases and J 1 base, leaving 9 bases between the germline ends. In DNA, the CDR3 is TGTGCCAGCAGGCGGGCAAGGAACACTGAAGCTTTCTTT. As protein: CASRRARNTEAFF.

The chain recombines TRBV5-1 with TRBJ1-1, with 7 bases fitting TRBD1. The V segment lost 3 bases and the J segment 1 base; nucleotides outside the gene matches: 6. CDR1 is SGHRS, CDR2 YFSETQ, per germline. The CDR3 runs to 15 residues. Here the CDR3 DNA reads TGCGCCAGCAGCTCCTGGACAGGACAGAACACTGAAGCTTTCTTT. Its translation: CASSSWTGQNTEAFF. The entire variable domain, with the rest obtained from reference TRBV5-1 and TRBJ1-1, is as follows: KAGVTQTPRYLIKTRGQQVTLSCSPISGHRSVSWYQQTPGQGLQFLFEYFSETQRNKGNFPGRFSGRQFSNSRSEMNVSTLELGDSALYLCASSSWTGQNTEAFFGQGTRLTVV.

The chain carries TRBV10-2 and TRBJ2-3, with 13 bases fitting TRBD2. Germline V gene lookup returns CDR1 WSHSY and CDR2 SAAADI. The trim removed 6 bases at V and 5 bases at J, leaving 5 bases unmatched. This CDR3 has 15 residues. The CDR3 nucleotides read TGCGCCAGCAGAGAAGGACTAGCGGGGGTAGATACGCAGTATTTT. This sequence encodes CASREGLAGVDTQYF.

The genes are TRBV28 and TRBJ2-7; no reliable D call. The CDR3 contains 14 residues. CDR1 is MDHEN and CDR2 is SYDVKM in the germline V gene. The V gene lost 1 base and the J gene lost 1 base, with 8 bases spanning the gap. DNA of the CDR3: TGTGCCAGCAGTTTATATCCAGTTTCCTACGAGCAGTACTTC. Translation: CASSLYPVSYEQYF. Variable domain in full (rest from reference TRBV28 and TRBJ2-7): DVKVTQSSRYLVKRTGEKVFLECVQDMDHENMFWYRQDPGLGLRLIYFSYDVKMKEKGDIPEGYSVSREKKERFSLILESASTNQTSMYLCASSLYPVSYEQYFGPGTRLTVT.

Points on this clone: With only one base between it and a far larger clone, this is likely a read error. The J gene is TRBJ2-1, the V gene TRBV30; D perhaps matches TRBD2 (6 bases). Germline V gene lookup returns CDR1 GTSNPN and CDR2 SVGIG (reference sequence). CDR3 size: 14 residues. The CDR3 DNA follows: TGTGCCGGGGGGAACCGGAACTCCTACAATGAGCAGCTCTTC. Translation: CAGGNRNSYNEQLF.

V and J are TRBV7-2 and TRBJ2-1; D gene uncertain. V was pared by 8 bases and J by 4 bases, with 15 bases between. This CDR3 has 14 residues. Germline CDR1 SGHTA, CDR2 FQGNSA. CDR3 sequence reads: CASGAVSRYNEQFF. The CDR3 nucleotides are TGTGCCAGCGGAGCAGTAAGTAGGTACAATGAGCAGTTCTTC.

The genes are TRBV10-3 and TRBJ1-4; possible D gene TRBD1, 5 bases. The CDR3 loop spans 15 amino acids. Germline CDR1 is ENHRY and CDR2 is SYGVKD. Trimming left V 0 bases short and J 8 bases short, with 13 bases between. This CDR3 is CAISESGTGGEKLFF. Written as DNA, the CDR3 is TGTGCCATCAGTGAGTCGGGGACCGGCGGGGAAAAACTGTTTTTT.

This clone was observed many times. J is TRBJ1-5 and V is TRBV4-1; no clear D. The CDR3 runs to 13 residues. V gave up 4 bases and J gave up 3 bases, with 7 bases separating them. Germline CDR1 MGHRA, CDR2 YSYEKL. The CDR3 nucleotides read TGCGCCAGCAGCCTGCAGACCAATCAGCCCCAGCATTTT. It is translated as CASSLQTNQPQHF.

The chain joins TRBV10-3 to TRBJ2-7; perhaps D is TRBD1 or TRBD2 (5 bases each). Trimming removed 2 bases at V and 6 bases at J, with 14 bases between. Germline values: CDR1 ENHRY, CDR2 SYGVKD. This CDR3 is 14 amino acids long. As DNA, the CDR3 is TGTGCCATCAGTGAGGGGGGAGTGAAGCTCGAGCAGTACTTC. Encoded protein: CAISEGGVKLEQYF.

CDR3 region: CASSEAEAFF. The CDR3 DNA follows: TGTGCCAGCAGTGAGGCTGAAGCTTTCTTT. The J gene is TRBJ1-1, the V gene TRBV6-1; D is undetermined. The germline CDR1 and CDR2 sequences are MNHNS and SASEGT. The CDR3 sequence is 10 residues long. The V end lost 3 bases, the J end lost 6 bases, and 2 bases lay between the germline ends.

This sequence joins TRBV6-1 and TRBJ2-7; 8 nucleotides line up with TRBD1. The CDR3 is 14 residues long. Germline V gene lookup returns CDR1 MNHNS and CDR2 SASEGT. The V and J ends lost 6 bases and 4 bases, in that order; junction bases with no gene match: 8. The CDR3 DNA reads TGTGCCAGCAGGGATGGACAGGGTCGGTACGAGCAGTACTTC. Its translation: CASRDGQGRYEQYF.

This rearrangement joins TRBV7-2 to TRBJ2-2; no clear D gene. Trimming removed 1 base from V and 9 bases from J, with 9 bases in between. The V gene's germline CDR1 is SGHTA and CDR2 FQGNSA. The CDR3 contains 13 residues. The CDR3 sequence is CASSLGPTRELFF. CDR3 sequence (DNA): TGTGCCAGCAGCTTAGGACCTACCCGGGAGCTGTTTTTT. Full variable domain (remainder filled in from reference TRBV7-2 and TRBJ2-2): GAGVSQSPSNKVTEKGKDVELRCDPISGHTALYWYRQSLGQGLEFLIYFQGNSAPDKSGLPSDRFSAERTGGSVSTLTIQRTQQEDSAVYLCASSLGPTRELFFGEGSRLTVL.

CDR3 sequence: CASSIQVSQETQYF. The CDR3 coding sequence is TGTGCCAGTAGTATACAGGTCTCCCAAGAGACCCAGTACTTC. The V call is TRBV19, the J call TRBJ2-5; the D is unclear. Germline V CDR1 and CDR2: LNHDA, SQIVND (reference sequence). Trimming left V 2 bases short and J 1 base short, with 8 bases between. This CDR3 is built from 14 residues.